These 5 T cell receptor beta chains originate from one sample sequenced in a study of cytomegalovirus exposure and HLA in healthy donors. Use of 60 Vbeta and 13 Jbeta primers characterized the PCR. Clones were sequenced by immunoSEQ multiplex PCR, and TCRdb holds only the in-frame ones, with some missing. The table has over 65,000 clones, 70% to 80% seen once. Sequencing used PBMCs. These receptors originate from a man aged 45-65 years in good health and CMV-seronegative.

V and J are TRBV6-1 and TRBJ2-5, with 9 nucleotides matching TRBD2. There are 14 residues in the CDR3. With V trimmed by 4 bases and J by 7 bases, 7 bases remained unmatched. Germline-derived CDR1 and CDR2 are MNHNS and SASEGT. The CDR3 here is CASSGGAGGGTQYF. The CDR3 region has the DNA TGTGCCAGCAGTGGGGGAGCGGGGGGCGGGACCCAGTACTTC.

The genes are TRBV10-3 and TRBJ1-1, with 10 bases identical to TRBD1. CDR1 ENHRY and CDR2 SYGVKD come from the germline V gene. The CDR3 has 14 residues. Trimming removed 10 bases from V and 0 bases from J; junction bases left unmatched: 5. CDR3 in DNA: TGTGCCACCGGACAGGGGGAAATGAACACTGAAGCTTTCTTT. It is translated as CATGQGEMNTEAFF.

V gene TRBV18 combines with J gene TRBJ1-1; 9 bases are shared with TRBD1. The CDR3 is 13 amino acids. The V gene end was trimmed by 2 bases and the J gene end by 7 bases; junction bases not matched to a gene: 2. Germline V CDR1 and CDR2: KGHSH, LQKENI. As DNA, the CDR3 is TGTGCCAGCTCACCAAGACAGGGGGATGAAGCTTTCTTT. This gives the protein CASSPRQGDEAFF.

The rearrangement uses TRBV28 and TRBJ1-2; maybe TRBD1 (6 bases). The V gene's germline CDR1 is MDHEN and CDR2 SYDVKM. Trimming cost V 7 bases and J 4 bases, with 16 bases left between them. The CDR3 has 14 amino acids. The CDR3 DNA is TGTGCCAGCAAACGACAGGCCACAGTCTATGGCTACACCTTC. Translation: CASKRQATVYGYTF.

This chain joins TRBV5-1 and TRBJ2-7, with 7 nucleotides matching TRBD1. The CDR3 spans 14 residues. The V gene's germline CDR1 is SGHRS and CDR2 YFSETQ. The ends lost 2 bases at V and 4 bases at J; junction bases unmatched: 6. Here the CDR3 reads CASSLTGTEYEQYF. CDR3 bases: TGCGCCAGCAGCTTAACCGGGACAGAGTACGAGCAGTACTTC.